This TCR beta chain originates from a study of PD-1 blockade in mismatch repair-deficient tumors. CDR3 length: 15 amino acids. The V gene lost 0 bases and the J gene lost 4 bases, with 13 bases spanning the gap. Germline values: CDR1 SGDLS, CDR2 YYNGEE. Comments on this clone: Its antigen remains unidentified.

Method: immunoSEQ multiplex PCR; TCRdb's copy keeps in-frame clones and lacks some. This sample has roughly 13,000 clones, with approximately 80% found just once. Time point noted: approximately ten-day in vitro stimulation with candidate neoantigen peptide 4. This clonotype originated in an adult with mismatch repair-deficient cancer. The V and J genes are TRBV9 and TRBJ1-1; possibly TRBD1 for D (6 bases). The sequenced sample was cells cultured in vitro, obtained from a patient treated with pembrolizumab. In DNA form, the CDR3 reads TGTGCCAGCAGCGTAGCCGGGGGGCTTCGCACTGAAGCTTTCTTT. Its protein is CASSVAGGLRTEAFF.